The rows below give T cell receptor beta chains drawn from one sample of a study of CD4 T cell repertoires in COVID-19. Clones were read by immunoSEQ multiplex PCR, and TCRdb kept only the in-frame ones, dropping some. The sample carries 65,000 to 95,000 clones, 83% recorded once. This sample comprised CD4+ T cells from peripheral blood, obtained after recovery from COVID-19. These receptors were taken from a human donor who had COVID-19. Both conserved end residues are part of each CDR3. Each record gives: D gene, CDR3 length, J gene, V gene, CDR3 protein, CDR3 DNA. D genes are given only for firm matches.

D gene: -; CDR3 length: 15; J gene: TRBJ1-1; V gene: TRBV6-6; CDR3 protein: CASSNKQGKNTEAFF; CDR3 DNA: TGTGCCAGCAGTAACAAACAGGGAAAGAACACTGAAGCTTTCTTT
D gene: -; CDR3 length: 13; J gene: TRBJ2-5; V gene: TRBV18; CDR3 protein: CASSPAPGETQYF; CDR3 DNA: TGTGCCAGCTCACCAGCCCCAGGGGAGACCCAGTACTTC
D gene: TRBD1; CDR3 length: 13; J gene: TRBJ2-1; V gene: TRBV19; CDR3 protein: CATRDRDYNEQFF; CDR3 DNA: TGTGCCACCAGGGACAGGGACTACAATGAGCAGTTCTTC
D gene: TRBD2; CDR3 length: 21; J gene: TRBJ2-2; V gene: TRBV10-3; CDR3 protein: CAISPGPGTSGRHVRTGELFF; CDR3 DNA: TGTGCCATCAGTCCGGGACCTGGGACTAGCGGGAGACACGTCCGAACCGGGGAGCTGTTTTTT
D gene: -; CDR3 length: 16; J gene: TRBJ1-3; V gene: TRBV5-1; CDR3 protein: CASSRTTGHSGNTIYF; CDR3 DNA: TGCGCCAGCAGCAGAACAACAGGGCACTCTGGAAACACCATATATTTT
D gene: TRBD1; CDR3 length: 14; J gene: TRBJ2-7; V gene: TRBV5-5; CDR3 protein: CASSPGTASYEQYF; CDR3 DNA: TGTGCCAGCAGCCCAGGGACAGCGAGCTACGAGCAGTACTTC
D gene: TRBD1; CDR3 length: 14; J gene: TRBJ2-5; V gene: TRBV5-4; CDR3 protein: CASSSPTGGETQYF; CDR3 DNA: TGTGCCAGCAGCTCTCCGACAGGGGGAGAGACCCAGTACTTC
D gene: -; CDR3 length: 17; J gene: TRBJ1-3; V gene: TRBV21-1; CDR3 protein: CASSRPRGGLTGNTIYF; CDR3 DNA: TGTGCCAGCTCCAGGCCCCGGGGTGGATTAACTGGAAACACCATATATTTT
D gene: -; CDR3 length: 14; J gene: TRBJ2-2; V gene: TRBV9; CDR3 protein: CASSVVPLNGELFF; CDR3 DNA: TGTGCCAGCAGCGTAGTCCCTTTAAACGGGGAGCTGTTTTTT
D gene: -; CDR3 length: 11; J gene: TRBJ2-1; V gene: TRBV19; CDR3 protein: CASSIRNEQFF; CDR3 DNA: TGTGCCAGTAGTATCAGAAATGAGCAGTTCTTC
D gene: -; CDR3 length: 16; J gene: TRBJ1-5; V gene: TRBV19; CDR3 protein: CASSIQGWALNQPQHF; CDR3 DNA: TGTGCCAGTAGTATACAGGGGTGGGCCCTCAATCAGCCCCAGCATTTT